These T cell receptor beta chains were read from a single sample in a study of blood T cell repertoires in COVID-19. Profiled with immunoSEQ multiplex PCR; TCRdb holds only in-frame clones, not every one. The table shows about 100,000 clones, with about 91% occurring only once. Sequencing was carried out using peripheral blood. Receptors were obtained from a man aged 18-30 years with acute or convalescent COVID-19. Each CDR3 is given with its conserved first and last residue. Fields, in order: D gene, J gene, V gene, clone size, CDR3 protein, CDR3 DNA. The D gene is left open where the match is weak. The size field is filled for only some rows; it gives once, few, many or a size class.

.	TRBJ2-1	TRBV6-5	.	CASSYFRTDYNEQFF	TGTGCCAGCAGTTACTTTCGGACAGACTACAATGAGCAGTTCTTC
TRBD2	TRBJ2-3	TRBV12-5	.	CASGRASGRISTDTQYF	TGTGCTAGTGGACGGGCTAGCGGGAGGATCAGCACAGATACGCAGTATTTT
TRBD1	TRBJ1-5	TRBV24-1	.	CATSRGTDQPQHF	TGTGCCACCAGCAGGGGGACCGATCAGCCCCAGCATTTT
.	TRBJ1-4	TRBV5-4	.	CASSPGGEGTNEKLFF	TGTGCCAGCAGCCCGGGGGGAGAAGGCACTAATGAAAAACTGTTTTTT
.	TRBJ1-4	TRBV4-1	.	CASSQDYGTGDEKLFF	TGCGCCAGCAGCCAAGACTATGGGACTGGGGATGAAAAACTGTTTTTT
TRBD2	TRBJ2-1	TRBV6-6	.	CASRRLAGAIRNEQFF	TGTGCCAGCAGAAGACTAGCGGGAGCGATCCGGAATGAGCAGTTCTTC
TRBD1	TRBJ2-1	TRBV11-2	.	CASSLGTGGGLLSYNEQFF	TGTGCCAGCAGCTTAGGGACAGGGGGCGGACTCCTCTCCTACAATGAGCAGTTCTTC
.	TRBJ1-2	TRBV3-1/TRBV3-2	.	CASSQGPGAGYGYTF	TGTGCCAGCAGCCAAGGTCCAGGGGCGGGCTATGGCTACACCTTC
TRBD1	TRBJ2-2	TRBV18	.	CASSPPGQGRTGELFF	TGTGCCAGCTCACCCCCGGGACAGGGGCGCACCGGGGAGCTGTTTTTT
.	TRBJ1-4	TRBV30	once	CAWSVLTGANEKLFF	TGTGCCTGGAGTGTACTTACAGGCGCAAATGAAAAACTGTTTTTT
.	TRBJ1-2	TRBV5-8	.	CASLTTQGPFNYGYTF	TGTGCCAGCTTAACGACGCAGGGGCCATTCAACTATGGCTACACCTTC
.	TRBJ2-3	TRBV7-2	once	CASSPARAANRDTQYF	TGTGCCAGCAGCCCTGCACGGGCGGCGAACAGGGATACGCAGTATTTT
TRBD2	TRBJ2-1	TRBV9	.	CASSVEGREEEFF	TGTGCCAGCAGCGTAGAGGGGCGGGAGGAGGAGTTCTTC
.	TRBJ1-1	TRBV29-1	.	CARLDPMNTEAFF	TGCGCGCGACTAGACCCCATGAACACTGAAGCTTTCTTT
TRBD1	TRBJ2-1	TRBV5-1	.	CASRTGTGIYNEQFF	TGCGCCAGCAGAACCGGGACAGGGATTTACAATGAGCAGTTCTTC
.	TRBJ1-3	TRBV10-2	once	CAILDTSGNTIYF	TGCGCCATCTTGGACACCTCTGGAAACACCATATATTTT
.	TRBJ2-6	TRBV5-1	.	CASSPGFYSSGANVLTF	TGCGCCAGCAGCCCCGGGTTCTATAGCTCTGGGGCCAACGTCCTGACTTTC
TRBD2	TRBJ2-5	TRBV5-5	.	CASSLGGLAGVETQYF	TGTGCCAGCAGCTTGGGGGGACTAGCGGGAGTGGAGACCCAGTACTTC
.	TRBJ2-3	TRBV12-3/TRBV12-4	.	CASSFLPTDTQYF	TGTGCCAGCAGTTTTCTTCCCACAGATACGCAGTATTTT
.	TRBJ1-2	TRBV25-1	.	CASGGLAGGTYGYTF	TGTGCCAGCGGGGGCCTCGCGGGGGGGACCTATGGCTACACCTTC
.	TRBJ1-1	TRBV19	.	CASRTDWGWTEAFF	TGTGCCAGTAGGACAGATTGGGGATGGACTGAAGCTTTCTTT
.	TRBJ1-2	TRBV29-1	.	CSVGQQGGGYGYTF	TGCAGCGTTGGACAACAGGGCGGTGGCTATGGCTACACCTTC
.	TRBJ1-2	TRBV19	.	CASSLGRGGIYGYTF	TGTGCCAGTAGTCTAGGAAGAGGGGGAATCTATGGCTACACCTTC
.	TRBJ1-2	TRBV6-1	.	CASSEVIVGNYGYTF	TGTGCCAGCAGTGAAGTGATTGTCGGGAACTATGGCTACACCTTC
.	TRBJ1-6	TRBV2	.	CASYGDSPLHF	TGTGCCAGCTACGGGGATTCACCCCTCCACTTT
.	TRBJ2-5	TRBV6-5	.	CASGAGTQYF	TGTGCCAGCGGGGCCGGGACCCAGTACTTC
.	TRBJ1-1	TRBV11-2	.	CASSSPVGWGDTEAFF	TGTGCCAGCAGCTCGCCGGTCGGGTGGGGGGACACTGAAGCTTTCTTT
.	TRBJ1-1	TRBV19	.	CASSSTGMNTEAFF	TGTGCCAGTAGTAGCACAGGGATGAACACTGAAGCTTTCTTT
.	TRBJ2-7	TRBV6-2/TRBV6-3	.	CASSDFSGQGYEQYF	TGTGCCAGCAGTGACTTCTCAGGGCAAGGCTACGAGCAGTACTTC
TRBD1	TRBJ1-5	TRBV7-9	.	CASSSPGTENQPQHF	TGTGCCAGCAGCTCACCCGGGACAGAAAATCAGCCCCAGCATTTT
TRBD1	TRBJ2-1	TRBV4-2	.	CASSLSYKTGGFIGDEQFF	TGTGCCAGCAGCCTATCGTATAAGACAGGGGGTTTTATAGGGGATGAGCAGTTCTTC
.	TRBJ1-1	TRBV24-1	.	CATSHSPGTEAFF	TGTGCCACCTCTCACTCCCCGGGCACTGAAGCTTTCTTT
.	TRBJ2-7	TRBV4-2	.	CASSQDGGLPYEQYF	TGTGCCAGCAGCCAAGATGGGGGACTTCCCTACGAGCAGTACTTC
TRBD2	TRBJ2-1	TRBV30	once	CAWSVIAGVGSYNEQFF	TGTGCCTGGAGTGTAATAGCGGGAGTCGGATCCTACAATGAGCAGTTCTTC
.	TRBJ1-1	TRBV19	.	CASSPPPSF	TGTGCCAGTAGTCCTCCCCCCTCCTTT
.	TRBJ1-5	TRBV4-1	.	CASSQLQGYNQPQHF	TGCGCCAGCAGCCAACTACAGGGATACAATCAGCCCCAGCATTTT